The sequence of this TCR beta chain was determined in a study of cytomegalovirus exposure and HLA in healthy donors. Study-wide results and caveats: Approximately 17,000 TCR beta sequences were associated with HLA alleles at 0.05 false discovery rate in a later analysis.

V was cut by 3 bases and J by 3 bases, with 15 bases left in between. CDR3 length: 15 amino acids. Per germline, CDR1 SQVTM and CDR2 ANQGSEA. Points on this clone: Its antigen is not known.

The primer mix had 60 Vbeta and 13 Jbeta primers. Repertoires were generated with immunoSEQ multiplex PCR, while TCRdb's copy carries only in-frame clones and drops some. The repertoire includes more than 200,000 clones, approximately 87% of them detected once, and around 1.4% sits in the top ten. The chain has TRBV29-1 and TRBJ2-1, with a weak D call TRBD1 (6 bases). The clonotype originates from a human donor in good health. Sequenced material: PBMCs. The CDR3 DNA reads TGCAGCGTTGAGTTAGTGGGGGCGGGCTACAATGAGCAGTTCTTC. This gives the protein CSVELVGAGYNEQFF.